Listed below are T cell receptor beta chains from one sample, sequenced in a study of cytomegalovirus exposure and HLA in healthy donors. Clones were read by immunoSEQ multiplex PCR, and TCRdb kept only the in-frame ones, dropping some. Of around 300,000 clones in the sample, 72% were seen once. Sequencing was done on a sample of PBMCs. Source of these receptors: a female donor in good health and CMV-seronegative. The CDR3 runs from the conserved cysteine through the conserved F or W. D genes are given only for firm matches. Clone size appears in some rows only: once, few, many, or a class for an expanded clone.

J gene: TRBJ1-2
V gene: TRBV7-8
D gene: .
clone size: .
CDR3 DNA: TGTGCCAGCAGCTCGAGCAGGGTGCGGAGCGGCTACACCTTC
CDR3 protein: CASSSSRVRSGYTF

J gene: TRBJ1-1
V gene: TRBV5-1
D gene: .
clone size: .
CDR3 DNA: TGCGCCAGCAGCTTGGTCTATGGGGAGGGTGGGGTGAACACTGAAGCTTTCTTT
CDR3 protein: CASSLVYGEGGVNTEAFF

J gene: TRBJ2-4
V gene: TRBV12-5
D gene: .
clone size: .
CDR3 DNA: TGTGCTAGTGGTTTGCCTACGGGGCCCAGGGGCGACGTGGGCAAAAACATTCAGTACTTC
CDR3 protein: CASGLPTGPRGDVGKNIQYF

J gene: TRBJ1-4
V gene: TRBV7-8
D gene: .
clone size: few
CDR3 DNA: TGTGCCAGCAGCCTAAGTAATCCGGGGTATAATGAAAAACTGTTTTTT
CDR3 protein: CASSLSNPGYNEKLFF

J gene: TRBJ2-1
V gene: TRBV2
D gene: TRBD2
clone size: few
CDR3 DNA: TGTGCCAGCAGATTGCTAGCGGGAGAGCAGTTCTTC
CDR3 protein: CASRLLAGEQFF

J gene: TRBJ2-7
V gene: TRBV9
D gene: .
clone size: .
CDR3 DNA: TGTGCCAGCAGCGTCGGGACTCACTCCTACGAGCAGTACTTC
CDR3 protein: CASSVGTHSYEQYF

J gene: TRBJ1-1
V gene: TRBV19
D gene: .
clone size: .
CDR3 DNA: TGTGCCAGTAGAAGGTTGGGGGCGCACGGCACTGAAGCTTTCTTT
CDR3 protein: CASRRLGAHGTEAFF

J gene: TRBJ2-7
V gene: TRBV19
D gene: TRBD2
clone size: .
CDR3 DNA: TGTGCCAGTAGCGGGGGACTAGCGAGCTACGAGCAGTACTTC
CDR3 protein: CASSGGLASYEQYF

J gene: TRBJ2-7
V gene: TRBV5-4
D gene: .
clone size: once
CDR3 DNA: TGTGCCAGCAGCTTGGGGACAGTGGGACCCTACGAGCAGTACTTC
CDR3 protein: CASSLGTVGPYEQYF

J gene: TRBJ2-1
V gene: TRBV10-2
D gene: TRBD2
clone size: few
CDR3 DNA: TGCGCCAGCCAGCCTAGCGGGAGGACCTACAATGAGCAGTTCTTC
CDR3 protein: CASQPSGRTYNEQFF

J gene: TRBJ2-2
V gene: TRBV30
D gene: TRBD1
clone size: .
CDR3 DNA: TGTGCCGGGAACAGGGGACGGGACACCGGGGAGCTGTTTTTT
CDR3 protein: CAGNRGRDTGELFF

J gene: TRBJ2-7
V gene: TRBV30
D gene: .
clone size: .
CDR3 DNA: TGTGCCTGGAGGCCTACTAGCCTCTACGAGCAGTACTTC
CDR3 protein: CAWRPTSLYEQYF

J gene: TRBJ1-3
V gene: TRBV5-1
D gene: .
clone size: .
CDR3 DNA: TGCGCCAGCAGCCCATCCGGCCTTCGTCGGGACACCATATATTTT
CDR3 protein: CASSPSGLRRDTIYF

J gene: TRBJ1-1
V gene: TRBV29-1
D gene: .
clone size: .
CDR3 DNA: TGCAGCGTTGGAGTCCGGGGGGAGGGGTCTGAAGCTTTCTTT
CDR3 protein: CSVGVRGEGSEAFF

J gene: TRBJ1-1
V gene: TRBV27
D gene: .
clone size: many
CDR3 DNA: TGTGCCAGCAGTTTGAAGGGGTTGAACACTGAAGCTTTCTTT
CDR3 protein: CASSLKGLNTEAFF

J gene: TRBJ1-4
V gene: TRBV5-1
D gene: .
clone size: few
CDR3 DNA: TGCGCCAGCAGCCCGCGTGTGGTTGGTGAAAAACTGTTTTTT
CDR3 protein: CASSPRVVGEKLFF

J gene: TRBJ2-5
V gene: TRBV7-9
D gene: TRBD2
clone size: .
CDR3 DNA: TGTTCCAGCAGCACCGGGACTAGCGGGAGGGCCTCGGAGACCCAGTACTTC
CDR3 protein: CSSSTGTSGRASETQYF

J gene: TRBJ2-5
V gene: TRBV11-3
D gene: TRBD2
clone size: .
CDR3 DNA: TGTGCCAGCTCTAGCGGGAGGGCCCAAGAGACCCAGTACTTC
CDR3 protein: CASSSGRAQETQYF

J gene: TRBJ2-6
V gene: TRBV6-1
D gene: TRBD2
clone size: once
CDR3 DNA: TGTGCCAGCAGGCCGGGAGGTGGGGCCAACGTCCTGACTTTC
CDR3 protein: CASRPGGGANVLTF

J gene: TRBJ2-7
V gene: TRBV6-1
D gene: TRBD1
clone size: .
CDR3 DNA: TGTGCCAGCAGTGAAGGCGGGACAGGAACTTACGAGCAGTACTTC
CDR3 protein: CASSEGGTGTYEQYF

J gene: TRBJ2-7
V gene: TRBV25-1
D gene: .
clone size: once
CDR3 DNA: TGTGCCAGCAGTTTATCCTACGAGCAGTACTTC
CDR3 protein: CASSLSYEQYF

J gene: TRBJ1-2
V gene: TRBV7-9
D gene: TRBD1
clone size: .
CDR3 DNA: TGTGCCAGCAGCTTAGAGAAAGGAGACAGGGGATTCTACACCTTC
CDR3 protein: CASSLEKGDRGFYTF

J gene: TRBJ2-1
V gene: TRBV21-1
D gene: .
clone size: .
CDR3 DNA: TGTGCCAGCCCCCAGGGGAGGGACAGGGGGGATGAGCAGTTCTTC
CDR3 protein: CASPQGRDRGDEQFF

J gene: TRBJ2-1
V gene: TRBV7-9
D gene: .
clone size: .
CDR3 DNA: TGTGCCAGCAGCTTATTGGTCAGGGGAGACAATGAGCAGTTCTTC
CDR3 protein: CASSLLVRGDNEQFF

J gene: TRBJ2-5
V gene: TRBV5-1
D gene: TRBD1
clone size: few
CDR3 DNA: TGCGCCAGCAGCTTAGCCGAAGTAGGGGGCTCTGGAAAGACCCAGTACTTC
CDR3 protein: CASSLAEVGGSGKTQYF

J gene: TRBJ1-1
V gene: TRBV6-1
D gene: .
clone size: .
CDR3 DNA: TGTGCCAGCAGGCCCGGGGGCACTGAAGCTTTCTTT
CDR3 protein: CASRPGGTEAFF

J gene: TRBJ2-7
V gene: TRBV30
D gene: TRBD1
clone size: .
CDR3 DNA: TGTGCCTGGAAGGGGGCTCCCTACGAGCAGTACTTC
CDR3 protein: CAWKGAPYEQYF

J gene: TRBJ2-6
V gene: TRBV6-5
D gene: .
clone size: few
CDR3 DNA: TGTGCCAGCAGTTACTCCCAGGGTACTGGGGCCAACGTCCTGACTTTC
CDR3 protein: CASSYSQGTGANVLTF

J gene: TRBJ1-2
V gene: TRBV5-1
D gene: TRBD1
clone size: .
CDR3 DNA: TGCGCCAGCAGCTTGGGCCCTACGACAGGGGACTATGGCTACACCTTC
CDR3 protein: CASSLGPTTGDYGYTF

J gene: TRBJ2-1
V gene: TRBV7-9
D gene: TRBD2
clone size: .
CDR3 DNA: TGTGCCAGCAGCAAGGGGGCGGGAGGGCCAATTACCAATGAGCAGTTCTTC
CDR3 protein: CASSKGAGGPITNEQFF

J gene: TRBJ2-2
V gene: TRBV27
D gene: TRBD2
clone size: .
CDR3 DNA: TGTGCCAGCAGCATAGCGGGAGGCACCGGGGAGCTGTTTTTT
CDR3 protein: CASSIAGGTGELFF

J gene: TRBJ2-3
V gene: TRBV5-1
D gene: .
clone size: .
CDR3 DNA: TGCGCCAGCAGTCTAGCGACTAGCACAGATACGCAGTATTTT
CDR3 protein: CASSLATSTDTQYF

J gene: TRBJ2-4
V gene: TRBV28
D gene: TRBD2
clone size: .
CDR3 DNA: TGTGCCAGCAGCCAATCCTCTAGCGGGAGAACCGTTTTAGCCAAAAACATTCAGTACTTC
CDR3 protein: CASSQSSSGRTVLAKNIQYF

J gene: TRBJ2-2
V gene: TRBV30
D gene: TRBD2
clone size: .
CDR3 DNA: TGTGCCAGAACGGCGGGAGAAGATATCACCGGGGAGCTGTTTTTT
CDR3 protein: CARTAGEDITGELFF

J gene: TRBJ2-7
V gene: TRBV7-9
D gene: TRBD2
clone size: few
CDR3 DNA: TGTTCCAGCAGCGGAACTAGCGGGAGCATTTCCGAGCAGTACTTC
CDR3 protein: CSSSGTSGSISEQYF

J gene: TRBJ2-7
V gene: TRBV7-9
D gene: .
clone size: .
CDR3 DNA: TGTTCCAGCAGCTTAGGCGGGAACGAGCAGTACTTC
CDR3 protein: CSSSLGGNEQYF

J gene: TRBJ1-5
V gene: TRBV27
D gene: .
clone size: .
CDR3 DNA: TGTGCCAGCAGTTCCCTGGGCAGGGGCCCCATGGTCGATCAGCCCCAGCATTTT
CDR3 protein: CASSSLGRGPMVDQPQHF

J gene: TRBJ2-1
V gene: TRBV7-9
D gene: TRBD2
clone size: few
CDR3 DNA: TGTGCCAGCACATACCTTCCGGGACTAGCGGGCAATGAGCAGTTCTTC
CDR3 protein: CASTYLPGLAGNEQFF

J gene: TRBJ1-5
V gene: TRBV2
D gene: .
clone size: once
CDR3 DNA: TGTGCCAGCGGAAGGGGCGGTCAGCCCCAGCATTTT
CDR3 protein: CASGRGGQPQHF

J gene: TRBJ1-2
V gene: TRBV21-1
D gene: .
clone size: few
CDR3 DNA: TGTGCCAGCAGCAAAGGATCACCGGACAGGGGCTATGGCTACACCTTC
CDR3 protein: CASSKGSPDRGYGYTF

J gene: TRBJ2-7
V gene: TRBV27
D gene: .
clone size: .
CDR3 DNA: TGTGCCAGCAGTATAGAAGGACTCTCCTACGAGCAGTACTTC
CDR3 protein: CASSIEGLSYEQYF